This is a list of T cell receptor beta chains from one sample in a study of T cells after yellow fever vaccination. MiXCR was run by TCRdb on the 5' RACE reads, yielding one entry per CDR3 protein. The sample records 25,000 to 30,000 distinct CDR3 sequences, about 5% being singletons. The specimen was CD8+ T cells sorted from PBMCs, collected 10 days after the yellow fever booster vaccination. The source is a man aged 30 to 45 who received the YFV17D yellow fever vaccine. Each CDR3 is given with its conserved first and last residue. D genes are given only for firm matches. Rows give clone size only sometimes, using once, few, many, or a class for an expanded clone.

>TRBD2|NA|TRBV29-1|TRBJ2-3
CSVEDAREASTDTQYF
TGCAGCGTTGAAGATGCGCGGGAGGCTAGCACAGATACGCAGTATTTT
>NA|many|TRBV7-7|TRBJ2-7
CASKPGPGYEQYF
TGTGCTAGCAAGCCGGGACCCGGCTACGAGCAGTACTTC
>NA|many|TRBV29-1|TRBJ2-2
CSVESQTGELFF
TGCAGCGTTGAAAGTCAGACCGGGGAGCTGTTTTTT
>NA|many|TRBV27|TRBJ2-1
CASSSRPGNEQFF
TGTGCCAGCAGTTCCCGCCCCGGTAATGAGCAGTTCTTC
>NA|medium-sized|TRBV4-3|TRBJ2-1
CASSQDTGLYNEQFF
TGCGCCAGCAGCCAAGATACAGGGCTTTACAATGAGCAGTTCTTC
>NA|many|TRBV27|TRBJ2-5
CASSLTGGVTQYF
TGTGCCAGCAGTTTAACGGGGGGCGTGACCCAGTACTTC
>NA|many|TRBV7-9|TRBJ2-1
CASRLVATEQFF
TGTGCCAGCAGGCTAGTAGCGACTGAGCAGTTCTTC
>NA|NA|TRBV12-3/TRBV12-4|TRBJ2-6
CVSRLGDNVLTF
TGTGTAAGCCGGTTGGGGGACAACGTCCTGACTTTC
>TRBD2|many|TRBV10-3|TRBJ2-1
CAARGTSGPNEQFF
TGTGCCGCTCGGGGGACTAGCGGCCCTAATGAGCAGTTCTTC
>TRBD1|many|TRBV7-9|TRBJ1-4
CASSFFDRAGEKLFF
TGTGCCAGCAGCTTTTTCGACAGGGCCGGGGAAAAACTGTTTTTT
>TRBD2|many|TRBV18|TRBJ2-1
CASSPTGGSNSYNEQFF
TGTGCCAGCTCACCAACCGGCGGGAGCAACTCCTACAATGAGCAGTTCTTC
>NA|many|TRBV10-3|TRBJ2-1
CAISNPDRAYNEQFF
TGTGCCATCAGTAACCCGGACAGAGCCTACAATGAGCAGTTCTTC
>NA|many|TRBV24-1|TRBJ2-5
CASQGRAQETQYF
TGTGCCTCCCAGGGACGGGCCCAAGAGACCCAGTACTTC
>NA|many|TRBV12-3/TRBV12-4|TRBJ2-2
CASSLGAPGELFF
TGTGCCAGCAGCCTAGGGGCGCCCGGGGAGCTGTTTTTT
>NA|many|TRBV5-5|TRBJ2-7
CASSLEGGYEQYF
TGTGCCAGCAGCTTGGAGGGGGGCTACGAGCAGTACTTC
>NA|many|TRBV5-1|TRBJ2-7
CASSLDVGGSYEQYF
TGCGCCAGCAGCTTGGATGTAGGGGGCTCCTACGAGCAGTACTTC
>TRBD2|many|TRBV7-6|TRBJ2-7
CASSSLAGDAYEQYF
TGTGCCAGCAGCTCTTTAGCGGGAGACGCCTACGAGCAGTACTTC
>TRBD1|many|TRBV5-1|TRBJ2-7
CASSSQTGSDYEQYF
TGCGCCAGCAGCTCCCAGACAGGGTCGGACTACGAGCAGTACTTC
>NA|few|TRBV28|TRBJ2-1
CASSNSGGTYNEQFF
TGTGCCAGCAGTAACTCAGGGGGGACCTACAATGAGCAGTTCTTC
>TRBD2|many|TRBV12-3/TRBV12-4|TRBJ2-1
CASSFGSGGPYNEQFF
TGTGCCAGCAGTTTCGGTAGCGGGGGTCCTTACAATGAGCAGTTCTTC